Listed below are T cell receptor beta chains from one sample, sequenced in a study of cytomegalovirus exposure and HLA in healthy donors. Measured with immunoSEQ multiplex PCR; TCRdb has only the in-frame clones, and not every one. The sample lists some 76,000 clones; about 75% were seen once. Sequencing was done on a sample of PBMCs. The source of these receptors is a man aged 55 to 69 in good health and CMV-seropositive. The CDR3 runs from the conserved cysteine through the conserved F or W. The D gene is left open where the match is weak. Only some rows state a clone size, as once, few, many or a class for expanded clones.

TRBJ2-3 | NA | NA | TRBV25-1 | CASSEGTGRPDTQYF | TGTGCCAGCAGTGAAGGTACAGGGCGTCCAGATACGCAGTATTTT
TRBJ1-5 | NA | NA | TRBV5-5 | CASSLRGVGNQPQHF | TGTGCCAGCAGCTTGCGAGGTGTTGGCAATCAGCCCCAGCATTTT
TRBJ2-7 | NA | NA | TRBV7-9 | CASSLGGGEQYF | TGTGCCAGCAGCTTGGGGGGTGGTGAGCAGTACTTC
TRBJ2-2 | TRBD1 | few | TRBV5-5 | CASRAGQGTGELFF | TGTGCCAGCAGAGCGGGACAGGGAACCGGGGAGCTGTTTTTT
TRBJ2-1 | TRBD2 | NA | TRBV2 | CACHGTSGRSNEQFF | TGTGCCTGCCATGGGACTAGCGGGAGGAGCAATGAGCAGTTCTTC
TRBJ2-7 | NA | NA | TRBV12-5 | CASGLVAGSGSYEQYF | TGTGCTAGTGGTTTGGTAGCAGGCTCCGGATCCTACGAGCAGTACTTC
TRBJ2-3 | NA | NA | TRBV27 | CASSLFSITDTQYF | TGTGCCAGCAGTTTATTTAGCATCACAGATACGCAGTATTTT
TRBJ1-2 | NA | once | TRBV28 | CASSLAGARGYTF | TGTGCCAGCAGTTTAGCGGGAGCTCGGGGCTACACCTTC
TRBJ2-2 | TRBD2 | NA | TRBV4-3 | CASSQDRPSGGGTGELFF | TGCGCCAGCAGCCAAGATAGGCCTAGCGGGGGGGGCACCGGGGAGCTGTTTTTT
TRBJ2-7 | TRBD2 | NA | TRBV10-3 | CAIRASGTSNMGEQYF | TGTGCCATCAGAGCCTCCGGGACTAGTAATATGGGGGAGCAGTACTTC
TRBJ2-1 | TRBD1 | NA | TRBV7-8 | CASSPGQGTQSSYNEQFF | TGTGCCAGCAGCCCCGGACAGGGGACCCAGAGCTCCTACAATGAGCAGTTCTTC
TRBJ2-5 | NA | few | TRBV6-1 | CASSESRHLETQYF | TGTGCCAGCAGTGAATCGCGGCACCTAGAGACCCAGTACTTC
TRBJ2-3 | NA | few | TRBV2 | CASALQRAETDTQYF | TGTGCCAGCGCATTACAGAGGGCTGAGACAGATACGCAGTATTTT
TRBJ2-7 | TRBD2 | few | TRBV12-5 | CASAPRLAGGHEQYF | TGTGCTAGTGCCCCTCGACTAGCGGGGGGGCACGAGCAGTACTTC
TRBJ1-3 | TRBD1 | NA | TRBV5-4 | CASSYDRVGNTIYF | TGTGCCAGCAGCTACGACAGGGTAGGAAACACCATATATTTT
TRBJ2-5 | TRBD1 | NA | TRBV28 | CASSFGTGGRETQYF | TGTGCCAGCAGTTTCGGGACAGGGGGGAGGGAGACCCAGTACTTC
TRBJ1-2 | TRBD1 | NA | TRBV30 | CAWNKNRGGYTF | TGTGCCTGGAATAAAAACAGGGGCGGCTACACCTTC
TRBJ2-6 | NA | NA | TRBV19 | CASNYIPGANVLTF | TGTGCCAGTAATTACATACCTGGGGCCAACGTCCTGACTTTC
TRBJ2-7 | TRBD1 | NA | TRBV7-2 | CASSFGQDYEQYF | TGTGCCAGCAGCTTCGGACAGGACTACGAGCAGTACTTC
TRBJ2-7 | TRBD2 | NA | TRBV10-3 | CAIRSLAGTGEQYF | TGTGCCATCAGGTCCCTAGCGGGAACGGGGGAGCAGTACTTC
TRBJ2-3 | TRBD2 | NA | TRBV6-5 | CASSFQTSGGRDTQYF | TGTGCCAGCAGTTTTCAGACTAGCGGGGGGAGAGATACGCAGTATTTT
TRBJ2-1 | NA | NA | TRBV7-6 | CASSFRGGTVHEQFF | TGTGCCAGCAGCTTCAGAGGGGGAACGGTTCATGAGCAGTTCTTC
TRBJ2-1 | TRBD1 | NA | TRBV19 | CASSIDFGQGRDEQFF | TGTGCCAGTAGTATAGACTTCGGACAGGGTAGAGATGAGCAGTTCTTC
TRBJ2-7 | NA | NA | TRBV7-9 | CASSPEGGWREQYF | TGTGCCAGCAGCCCCGAGGGGGGGTGGCGCGAGCAGTACTTC
TRBJ2-1 | TRBD2 | NA | TRBV9 | CASSAPSGVRPYNEQFF | TGTGCCAGCAGCGCCCCTAGCGGGGTGAGGCCCTACAATGAGCAGTTCTTC
TRBJ2-7 | TRBD1 | NA | TRBV6-1 | CASSDGGQGPYEQYF | TGTGCCAGCAGTGATGGGGGACAGGGGCCCTACGAGCAGTACTTC
TRBJ2-7 | NA | NA | TRBV6-1 | CASSLVGGGEQYF | TGTGCCAGCAGCCTAGTGGGAGGGGGCGAGCAGTACTTC
TRBJ2-1 | NA | NA | TRBV5-1 | CASSLGGLWIF | TGCGCCAGCAGCTTAGGCGGGCTCTGGATCTTC
TRBJ2-6 | NA | NA | TRBV19 | CASSNRAGANVLTF | TGTGCCAGTAGTAACAGGGCTGGGGCCAACGTCCTGACTTTC
TRBJ1-4 | NA | NA | TRBV21-1 | CASSKGLDLGQGAMREKLFF | TGTGCCAGCAGCAAAGGGCTCGACCTGGGACAGGGGGCCATGAGGGAAAAACTGTTTTTT
TRBJ2-1 | TRBD1 | NA | TRBV6-5 | CASSSRTGWQFF | TGTGCCAGCAGTTCCCGGACAGGCTGGCAGTTCTTC
TRBJ2-7 | NA | NA | TRBV19 | CASSISLGTAYEQYF | TGTGCCAGTAGTATTTCGCTAGGGACTGCCTACGAGCAGTACTTC
TRBJ2-1 | TRBD2 | NA | TRBV5-4 | CASSLRGGGYNEQFF | TGTGCCAGCAGCTTGCGCGGGGGGGGCTACAATGAGCAGTTCTTC
TRBJ1-4 | TRBD1 | NA | TRBV4-1 | CASSQTGTGRTNEKLFF | TGCGCCAGCAGCCAAACCGGGACAGGGAGAACTAATGAAAAACTGTTTTTT
TRBJ1-1 | NA | NA | TRBV6-1 | CASRQGYTEAFF | TGTGCCAGCAGGCAGGGGTACACTGAAGCTTTCTTT
TRBJ2-2 | TRBD1 | NA | TRBV5-6 | CASSRGQGAPGELFF | TGTGCCAGCAGCCGTGGACAGGGGGCGCCCGGGGAGCTGTTTTTT
TRBJ2-6 | NA | NA | TRBV18 | CASSPTPPISGANVLTF | TGTGCCAGCTCACCGACACCTCCCATTTCTGGGGCCAACGTCCTGACTTTC
TRBJ1-2 | NA | NA | TRBV5-1 | CASSLGRGAVYGYTF | TGCGCCAGCAGCTTGGGTCGGGGGGCGGTCTATGGCTACACCTTC
TRBJ1-1 | NA | NA | TRBV28 | CASSLPRGGRRTEAFF | TGTGCCAGCAGTTTACCCCGGGGGGGGCGCAGGACTGAAGCTTTCTTT
TRBJ1-5 | TRBD1 | NA | TRBV18 | CASSDRGQPQHF | TGTGCCAGCTCGGACAGGGGCCAGCCCCAGCATTTT